The clone carrying this T cell receptor (beta chain) was picked up many times. An end of the junction differs from the germline gene, which may be a read error. The time point is: newly diagnosed GD, antithyroid drugs for less than 3 months. The TCR library was prepared using RNA isolated from PBMCs. The CDR3 loop spans 13 amino acids. Per germline, CDR1 SGHAT and CDR2 FQNNGV. This sample is drawn from a study of regulatory T cells in long-lasting Graves disease. Construction of TCR beta libraries relied on iRepertoire HTBI primers and on Arm-PCR targeting CDR3 regions. TCRdb processed the multiplex PCR reads anew with MiXCR; each CDR3 protein has one entry. The sample holds 350,000 to 500,000 distinct CDR3 sequences, less than 15% seen once. These data were also filed under a second study, of T cells in Graves' hyperthyroidism and ophthalmopathy.

This clonotype originated in a woman aged 45-65 years with Graves disease. The sample in question was peripheral blood mononuclear cells (PBMCs), obtained at new diagnosis, from a patient treated with antithyroid drugs. The chain combines TRBV11-2 with TRBJ2-1; TRBD2 is a possible D gene (6 bases). The CDR3 reads CANSSWEANEQFF. CDR3 in DNA: TGTGCCAACAGCTCATGGGAGGCCAATGAGCAGTTCTTC.